Detailed here is one T cell receptor beta chain. The antigen this receptor binds is unknown. No much larger clone exists at a distance of one base, and base qualities are not known. These data belong to a study of blood T cell repertoires in COVID-19 (dated by TCRdb to 2018 to 2021). Study-wide context: Samples from collaborators originated in the United States, Italy and Spain and spanned both the acute and convalescent phases of COVID-19. HLA class I and class II types, where available, came from metadata supplied by the sample provider rather than from assay-based typing. The samples were drawn from two sources: the first 160 participants of the ongoing ImmuneRACE study, and 1,000 to 1,500 subjects contributed by 6 global collaborators. The repertoires were released in a freely available public database meant as a resource for research on the immune response to SARS-CoV-2. Sample metadata almost always included a de-identified subject ID, COVID-19 status, age in years and sex. Deeply sampled blood TCRbeta repertoires from subjects exposed to, actively infected with, or recovered from COVID-19 were included in the dataset. The prospective study material was composed of cDNA or gDNA derived from T cells, B-cell-depleted T cells, or PBMCs.

The immunoSEQ Assay, a bias-controlled multiplex PCR, was used to amplify TCRbeta CDR3 regions from genomic DNA. As for the authors' bioinformatics: The number of nucleated cells in each sample was estimated by amplification of reference gene primers within the assay. To quantify the absolute abundance of each unique TCRbeta CDR3 rearrangement, sequence reads were collapsed and filtered. Productive Simpson clonality was computed per sample as the square root of Simpson's diversity index over productive rearrangements. TCRdb obtained this table from immuneACCESS and retained in-frame rearrangements with V and J assigned. These tables miss some clones; where compared with another copy, unresolved V genes account for less than half of the shortfall, and the remainder is unexplained. The V and J calls and the clone size are those of that table, but D and trimming were determined from the DNA. The sample table records about 110,000 clones; about nine tenths of these occur just once. Jointly, the top ten make up over 2% of the sample.

Broader findings and caveats from the paper: How much clinical and demographic metadata was included differed by source and by participant, and the metadata was provided uncurated.

The collaborating institutions used their own protocols to collect whole blood in K2EDTA tubes. For TCRbeta analysis, collaborators shipped samples as frozen whole blood, isolated PBMCs, or DNA extracted from either of those sample types. This TCR came from a human donor in a cohort sampled during active COVID-19. The source material was peripheral blood.

CDR3 reads: CAWSADFFPGNTIYF. DNA sequence: TGTGCCTGGAGTGCGGACTTCTTTCCTGGAAACACCATATATTTT. Recombination joined TRBV30 with TRBJ1-3; there is no confident call for the D gene. The junction shows trimming of 1 base on V and 2 bases on J, plus 12 bases between the germline ends. In the germline V gene (reference sequence), CDR1 corresponds to GTSNPN and CDR2 to SVGIG. From its cysteine to its phenylalanine, the CDR3 spans 15 amino acids. Here the CDR3 DNA is all that survives: 45 bases in frame from base 1.